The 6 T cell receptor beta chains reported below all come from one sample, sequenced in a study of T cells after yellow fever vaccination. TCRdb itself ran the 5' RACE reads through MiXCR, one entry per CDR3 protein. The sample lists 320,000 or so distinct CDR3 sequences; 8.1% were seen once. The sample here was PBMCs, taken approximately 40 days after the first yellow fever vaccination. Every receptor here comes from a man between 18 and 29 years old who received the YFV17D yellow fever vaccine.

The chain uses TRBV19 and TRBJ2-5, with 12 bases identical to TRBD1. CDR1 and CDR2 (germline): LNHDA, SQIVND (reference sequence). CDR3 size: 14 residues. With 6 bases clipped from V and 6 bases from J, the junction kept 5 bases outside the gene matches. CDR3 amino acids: CASSPGQGAKTQYF. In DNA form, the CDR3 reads TGTGCCAGTAGCCCGGGACAGGGGGCGAAGACCCAGTACTTC.

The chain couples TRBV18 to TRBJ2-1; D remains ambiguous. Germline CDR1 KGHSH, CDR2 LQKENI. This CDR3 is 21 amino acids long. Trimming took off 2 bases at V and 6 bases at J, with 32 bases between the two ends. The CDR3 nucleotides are TGTGCCAGCTCACCATACATCCTTTCCGATCCGGGCCTCCGATCCCCCAATGAGCAGTTCTTC. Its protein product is CASSPYILSDPGLRSPNEQFF.

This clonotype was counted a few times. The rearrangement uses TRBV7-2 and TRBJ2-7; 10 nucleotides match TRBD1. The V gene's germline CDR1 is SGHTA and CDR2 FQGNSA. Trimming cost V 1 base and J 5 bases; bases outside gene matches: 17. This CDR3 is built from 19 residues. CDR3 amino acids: CASSLVGDRGLFLPHEQYF. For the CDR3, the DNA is TGTGCCAGCAGCTTAGTAGGGGACAGGGGATTATTTTTACCCCACGAGCAGTACTTC.

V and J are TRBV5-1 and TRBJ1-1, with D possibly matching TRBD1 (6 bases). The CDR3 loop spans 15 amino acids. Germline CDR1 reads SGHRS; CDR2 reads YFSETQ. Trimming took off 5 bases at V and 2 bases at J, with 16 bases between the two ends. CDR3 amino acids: CASSSAGHTNTEAFF. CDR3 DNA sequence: TGCGCCAGCAGTTCCGCGGGACATACCAACACTGAAGCTTTCTTT.

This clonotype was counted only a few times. The CDR3 nucleotides read TGTGCCAGCCTATCACGGGGGGGGAGCTCCTACAATGAGCAGTTCTTC. Protein product: CASLSRGGSSYNEQFF. The chain carries TRBV10-3 and TRBJ2-1; 8 bases match TRBD2. The junction had 11 bases not matched to a gene; V was cut back by 10 bases and J by 0 bases. CDR1 and CDR2 from the germline V gene are ENHRY and SYGVKD. The CDR3 length is 16 residues.

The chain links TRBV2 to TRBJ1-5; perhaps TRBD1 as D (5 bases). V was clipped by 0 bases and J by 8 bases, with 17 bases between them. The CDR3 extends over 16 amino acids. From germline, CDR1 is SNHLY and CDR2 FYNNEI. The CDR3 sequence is CASSEAPRRGDKPQHF. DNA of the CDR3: TGTGCCAGCAGTGAAGCGCCGCGACGGGGGGATAAGCCCCAGCATTTT.